Sequencing of this TCR beta chain was carried out in a study of blood T cell repertoires in COVID-19. Overall study: The United States, Italy and Spain were the sources of the acute and convalescent COVID-19 samples. The analysed material was cDNA or gDNA that came from T cells, B-cell-depleted T cells, or PBMCs.

Methods used by the authors: Estimated nucleated cell counts came from reference gene primer amplification. Here immunoSEQ multiplex PCR was the method, and the copy in TCRdb shows in-frame clones only, minus some. The D gene and trimming were derived from the DNA, and the V and J assignments and clone size from that table. The repertoire consists of over 200,000 clones, with 65% to 85% occurring once and the leading ten covering around 4%. This receptor was identified in a man between 45 and 60 years old with active or convalescent COVID-19. The sequenced material came from peripheral blood.

This chain's CDR3 is CASSPVRDSDNNEQFF. The CDR3 DNA reads TGTGCCAGCTCACCTGTACGGGACAGTGATAACAATGAGCAGTTCTTC. The J gene is TRBJ2-1, the V gene TRBV18; 7 positions agree with TRBD1. Germline CDR1 KGHSH, CDR2 LQKENI. The CDR3 runs to 16 residues. J lost 5 bases, V lost 3 bases, and 10 bases had no gene match.